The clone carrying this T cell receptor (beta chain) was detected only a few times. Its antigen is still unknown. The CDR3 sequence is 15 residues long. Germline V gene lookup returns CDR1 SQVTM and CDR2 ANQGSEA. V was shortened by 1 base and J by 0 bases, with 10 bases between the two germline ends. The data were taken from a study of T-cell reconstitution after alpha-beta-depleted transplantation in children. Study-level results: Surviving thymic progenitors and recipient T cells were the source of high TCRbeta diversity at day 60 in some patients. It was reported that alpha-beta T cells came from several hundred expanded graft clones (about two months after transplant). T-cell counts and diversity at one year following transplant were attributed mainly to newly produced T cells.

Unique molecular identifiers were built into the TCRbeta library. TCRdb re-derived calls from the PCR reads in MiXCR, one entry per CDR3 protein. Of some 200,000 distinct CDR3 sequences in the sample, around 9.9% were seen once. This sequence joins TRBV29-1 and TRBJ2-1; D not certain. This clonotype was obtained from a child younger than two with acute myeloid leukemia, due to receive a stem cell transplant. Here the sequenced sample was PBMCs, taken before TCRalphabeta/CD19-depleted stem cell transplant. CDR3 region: CSVEVRVSSYNEQFF. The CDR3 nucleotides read TGCAGCGTTGAAGTTAGGGTTAGCTCCTACAATGAGCAGTTCTTC.